This T cell receptor beta chain was identified in a study of CD8+ T cells in alopecia areata. Study-level results: Resident alphabeta T-cell populations of normal skin are likewise subject to sequencing in scalp samples. Possibly because of HLA-related factors, TCR sharing was less clear across patients than in mice.

Extraction of RNA preceded its reverse transcription into cDNA, which served as the sequencing template. The data were produced by immunoSEQ multiplex PCR, yet TCRdb's version contains in-frame clones alone and is incomplete. The sample records about 120,000 clones, 55% to 70% being singletons. Regarding this clone: What it recognizes is unknown.

This CDR3 has 15 residues. V was shortened by 4 bases and J by 2 bases, with 12 bases between the two germline ends. The germline V gene has CDR1 MGHDK and CDR2 SYGVNS. Cell sorting on a FACSAria was used to separate CD4+ and CD8+ T cells from the PBMCs. This receptor was identified in a human donor in good health. The specimen was CD4+ T cells sorted from blood. The rearrangement uses TRBV25-1 and TRBJ1-5; no clear D. Here the CDR3 reads CASSGGSGGNQPQHF. Here the CDR3 DNA reads TGTGCCAGCAGTGGCGGAAGCGGCGGCAATCAGCCCCAGCATTTT. The whole variable domain, remainder taken from reference TRBV25-1 and TRBJ1-5, is EADIYQTPRYLVIGTGKKITLECSQTMGHDKMYWYQQDPGMELHLIHYSYGVNSTEKGDLSSESTVSRIRTEHFPLTLESARPSHTSQYLCASSGGSGGNQPQHFGDGTRLSIL.